Shown below are 28 T cell receptor beta chains from a single sample sequenced in a study of T cells in Graves' hyperthyroidism and ophthalmopathy. TCR beta CDR3 sequences were amplified from RNA transcripts. HTBI primers were employed in a first-round RT-PCR of the TCR CDR3. TCRdb called the multiplex PCR reads again in MiXCR, with one record for every CDR3 protein. This repertoire shows about 24,000 distinct CDR3 sequences, around 54% found once; its top ten account for about a quarter. Material for sequencing was blood. The receptors were gathered from a woman aged 40 to 50 with Graves' hyperthyroidism that later progressed to Graves' ophthalmopathy.

In DNA form, the CDR3 reads TGTGCCCCACCTCCGGGGGAGAATTTCTACGAGCAGTACTTC. The encoded protein is CAPPPGENFYEQYF. The chain couples TRBV2 to TRBJ2-7; maybe TRBD2 (6 bases). The CDR3 has 14 residues. Per germline, CDR1 SNHLY and CDR2 FYNNEI. Trimming took off 11 bases at V and 3 bases at J, with 20 bases between the two ends.

This chain joins TRBV24-1 and TRBJ2-1; TRBD2 matches at 11 bases. The germline gives CDR1 KGHDR, CDR2 SFDVKD. The J segment lost 3 bases and the V segment lost 5 bases, leaving 5 bases of the junction unmatched. The CDR3 sequence is 16 residues long. DNA of the CDR3: TGTGCCACCAGTGGCGAGACTAGCGGGGTCTACAATGAGCAGTTCTTC. This encodes CATSGETSGVYNEQFF.

The CDR3 loop is CASHNRGWLAGGTGELFF. The CDR3 nucleotides read TGTGCCAGCCACAACAGGGGGTGGCTAGCGGGAGGAACCGGGGAGCTGTTTTTT. V is TRBV19 and J is TRBJ2-2; 11 bases are shared with TRBD2. Germline V lookup: CDR1 LNHDA, CDR2 SQIVND (reference sequence). Trimming at V came to 9 bases and at J to 5 bases, leaving 17 bases not matched to a gene. The CDR3 length is 18 residues. Full variable domain (remainder filled in from reference TRBV19 and TRBJ2-2): DGGITQSPKYLFRKEGQNVTLSCEQNLNHDAMYWYRQDPGQGLRLIYYSQIVNDFQKGDIAEGYSVSREKKESFPLTVTSAQKNPTAFYLCASHNRGWLAGGTGELFFGEGSRLTVL.

The chain links TRBV5-5 to TRBJ1-2; unclear D gene. The CDR3 extends over 13 amino acids. Germline V gives CDR1 SGHKS, CDR2 YYEKEE (reference sequence). Trimming took 4 bases from V and 3 from J, leaving 10 bases between them. The CDR3 sequence: CASSLTEHYGYTF. The CDR3 nucleotides read TGTGCCAGCAGCCTTACCGAGCACTATGGCTACACCTTC.

The V call is TRBV9, the J call TRBJ2-5, with 8 bases that match TRBD2. From germline, CDR1 is SGDLS and CDR2 YYNGEE. With V trimmed by 2 bases and J by 4 bases, 7 bases remained unmatched. This CDR3 comprises 15 residues. The CDR3 coding sequence is TGTGCCAGCAGCGTTACCAGCGGGAGTCGAGAGACCCAGTACTTC. This codes for CASSVTSGSRETQYF.

V gene TRBV12-5 combines with J gene TRBJ2-7; no clear D gene. The CDR3 loop spans 12 amino acids. CDR1 is LGHNT and CDR2 is FRNRAP in the germline V gene. Trimming took 3 bases from V and 5 from J, leaving 8 bases between them. CDR3 nucleotide sequence: TGTGCTAGTGGTTTCGGGCTTCACGAGCAGTACTTC. Translation gives CASGFGLHEQYF.

In DNA form, the CDR3 reads TGTGCCAGCAGTTACTCTAGGGGCGGAACGAACACTGAAGCTTTCTTT. Its translation is CASSYSRGGTNTEAFF. V gene TRBV6-6 combines with J gene TRBJ1-1, with a weak D call TRBD1 (5 bases). Per germline, CDR1 MNHNY and CDR2 SVGAGI (reference sequence). The ends were cut back, 0 bases at V and 1 base at J, with 12 bases in the middle. This CDR3 is built from 16 residues.

V is TRBV7-9 and J is TRBJ1-5, with 8 bases lining up with TRBD1. Per germline, CDR1 SEHNR and CDR2 FQNEAQ (reference sequence). J gave up 6 bases and V 3 bases, and 10 bases lay outside the gene matches. The CDR3 consists of 16 residues. The CDR3 DNA is TGTGCCAGCAGCTTGTATCCCCCAGGGGGCGGTCAGCCCCAGCATTTT. Translated: CASSLYPPGGGQPQHF. The variable domain in full, with the rest retrieved from reference TRBV7-9 and TRBJ1-5, is DTGVSQNPRHKITKRGQNVTFRCDPISEHNRLYWYRQTLGQGPEFLTYFQNEAQLEKSRLLSDRFSAERPKGSFSTLEIQRTEQGDSAMYLCASSLYPPGGGQPQHFGDGTRLSIL.

This clonotype was seen many times. This sequence joins TRBV4-2 and TRBJ2-7; D perhaps matches TRBD2 (5 bases). Trimming shortened V by 0 bases and J by 3 bases, and 12 bases separated the two germline ends. CDR1 and CDR2 from the germline V gene are LGHNA and YNFKEQ. The CDR3 length is 15 residues. The CDR3 loop reads CASSQEGEGYYEQYF. The DNA of the CDR3 is TGTGCCAGCAGCCAAGAGGGAGAAGGGTACTACGAGCAGTACTTC.

This clonotype was observed at least ten times. A read error may be the cause here, since a much bigger clone is one base away. V gene TRBV12-3 or TRBV12-4 combines with J gene TRBJ2-7; 8 nucleotides line up with TRBD2. CDR3 size: 16 residues. J lost 2 bases, V lost 7 bases, and 13 bases had no gene match. The CDR3 DNA reads as TGTGCCAGCACCAGCGGTTTTGGTAGCGGGGCCTACGAGCAGTACTTC. Translated, it gives CASTSGFGSGAYEQYF.

This chain links TRBV19 with TRBJ2-7; 13 bases agree with TRBD2. This CDR3 is built from 18 residues. CDR1 and CDR2 from the germline V gene are LNHDA and SQIVND (reference sequence). Unmatched junction bases numbered 14, after V lost 5 bases and J lost 4 bases. CDR3: CASSFRMPGLAGTYEQYF. The CDR3 DNA reads TGTGCCAGTAGTTTCCGAATGCCGGGACTAGCGGGAACTTACGAGCAGTACTTC. Using reference TRBV19 and TRBJ2-7 for the parts outside the CDR3, the full variable domain is DGGITQSPKYLFRKEGQNVTLSCEQNLNHDAMYWYRQDPGQGLRLIYYSQIVNDFQKGDIAEGYSVSREKKESFPLTVTSAQKNPTAFYLCASSFRMPGLAGTYEQYFGPGTRLTVT.

The sample holds a few counts of this clonotype. The rearrangement joins TRBV2 to TRBJ2-7; possible D gene TRBD1, 5 bases. Germline V gives CDR1 SNHLY, CDR2 FYNNEI. This CDR3 has 14 amino acids. The germline V and J ends were trimmed by 5 bases and 5 bases, with 16 bases remaining between them. The CDR3 DNA sequence: TGTGCCAGCAGTTGGTCAGGGTCGATAAACGAGCAGTACTTC. It codes for CASSWSGSINEQYF.

Regarding this clonotype: Compared with germline, one end of the junction differs, possibly owing to a read error. V gene TRBV20-1 combines with J gene TRBJ2-1; 10 nucleotides align to TRBD2. The germline CDR1 and CDR2 sequences are DFQATT and SNEGSKA (reference sequence). The CDR3 is 15 amino acids. For the CDR3, the DNA is TGCAGTGCACAGAAACTAGCGGGGTCCTTCAATGAGCAGTTCTTC. This codes for CSAQKLAGSFNEQFF.

The chain combines TRBV28 with TRBJ1-2; TRBD1 matches 8 bases. Germline CDR1 MDHEN, CDR2 SYDVKM. The CDR3 runs to 13 residues. J lost 4 bases, V lost 6 bases, and 4 bases had no gene match. CDR3 DNA: TGTGCCAGCAGCCGGACAGGGACCTATGGCTACACCTTC. Protein product: CASSRTGTYGYTF.

V gene TRBV25-1 combines with J gene TRBJ2-7, with TRBD1 matching 7 bases. V shed 7 bases and J 0 bases; nucleotides not matched to a gene: 12. The CDR3 totals 16 residues. Germline CDR1 and CDR2: MGHDK and SYGVNS. The CDR3 nucleotides are TGTGCCAGCATCAACATTAGGACAGGCTCCTCCTACGAGCAGTACTTC. This encodes CASINIRTGSSYEQYF.

The chain joins TRBV20-1 to TRBJ2-7, with 9 bases matching TRBD1. The V and J ends lost 4 bases and 5 bases, in that order; junction bases with no gene match: 6. This CDR3 has 13 residues. In germline, CDR1 is DFQATT, CDR2 SNEGSKA (reference sequence). CDR3 nucleotide sequence: TGCAGTGCTATTAGACAGGGGGGCCACGAGCAGTACTTC. It encodes CSAIRQGGHEQYF.

The V call is TRBV7-2, the J call TRBJ1-3; D gene uncertain. The CDR3 totals 14 residues. CDR1 and CDR2 (germline): SGHTA, FQGNSA. V dropped 7 bases and J dropped 1 base, with 11 bases sitting between them. The CDR3 DNA sequence: TGTGCCAGCATCAAGACAAGTTCTGGAAACACCATATATTTT. Its protein is CASIKTSSGNTIYF.

The chain carries TRBV5-4 and TRBJ1-3; D possibly corresponds to TRBD1 (6 bases). Germline V CDR1 and CDR2: SGHNT, YYREEE (reference sequence). This CDR3 has 15 residues. V lost 1 base and J lost 2, with 10 bases in between. As DNA, the CDR3 is TGTGCCAGCAGCTTGTTTCCAGGGGCTGGAAACACCATATATTTT. Translated, it gives CASSLFPGAGNTIYF.

This clonotype was observed a handful of times. The chain has TRBV7-2 and TRBJ2-1; 12 bases align to TRBD2. Germline loops: CDR1 SGHTA, CDR2 FQGNSA. This CDR3 comprises 16 residues. The trim removed 7 bases at V and 5 bases at J, leaving 9 bases unmatched. The CDR3 region has the DNA TGTGCCAGCAAGACTAGCGGGAGTTTTTTAGACAATGAGCAGTTCTTC. It specifies CASKTSGSFLDNEQFF.

This rearrangement joins TRBV20-1 to TRBJ2-7; 10 bases line up with TRBD2. Germline V gives CDR1 DFQATT, CDR2 SNEGSKA (reference sequence). The CDR3 runs to 13 residues. With 3 bases clipped from V and 4 bases from J, the junction kept 3 bases outside the gene matches. The chain's CDR3 is CSARTSGLYEQYF. The CDR3 DNA is TGCAGTGCTAGGACTAGCGGGTTGTACGAGCAGTACTTC.

This clonotype was observed a single time. The chain joins TRBV20-1 to TRBJ2-7, with TRBD2 matching 8 bases. With 4 bases clipped from V and 1 base from J, the junction kept 6 bases outside the gene matches. CDR1 DFQATT and CDR2 SNEGSKA come from the germline V gene (reference sequence). This CDR3 region has 14 residues. CDR3: CSATREGLSYEQYF. CDR3 sequence (DNA): TGCAGTGCTACTCGGGAGGGCCTATCCTACGAGCAGTACTTC.

This clonotype qualifies as medium-sized. The gene calls are TRBV7-2 and TRBJ1-2; no clear D gene. The CDR3 sequence is 13 residues long. Trimming cost V 4 bases and J 2 bases, with 8 bases left between them. Germline assignment: CDR1 SGHTA and CDR2 FQGNSA. The CDR3 is CASSYDPNYGYTF. The DNA of the CDR3 is TGTGCCAGCAGCTACGATCCGAACTATGGCTACACCTTC. The full variable domain, completed using reference TRBV7-2 and TRBJ1-2, is GAGVSQSPSNKVTEKGKDVELRCDPISGHTALYWYRQSLGQGLEFLIYFQGNSAPDKSGLPSDRFSAERTGGSVSTLTIQRTQQEDSAVYLCASSYDPNYGYTFGSGTRLTVV.

By sample fraction, this clonotype is medium-sized (0.01 to 0.1%). The chain employs TRBV14 and TRBJ2-7; D is possibly TRBD1 or TRBD2 (5 bases each). Trimming took 4 bases from V and 9 from J, leaving 10 bases between them. The CDR3 sequence is 11 residues long. Germline lookup yields CDR1 SGHDN and CDR2 FVKESK. In nucleotides, the CDR3 is TGTGCCAGCAGCCCGGGACGCGGGCAGTACTTC. Its translation: CASSPGRGQYF. Using reference TRBV14 and TRBJ2-7 for the parts outside the CDR3, the full variable domain is EAGVTQFPSHSVIEKGQTVTLRCDPISGHDNLYWYRRVMGKEIKFLLHFVKESKQDESGMPNNRFLAERTGGTYSTLKVQPAELEDSGVYFCASSPGRGQYFGPGTRLTVT.

V is TRBV19 and J is TRBJ1-5; TRBD1 matches at 10 bases. Germline assignment: CDR1 LNHDA and CDR2 SQIVND (reference sequence). The CDR3 totals 16 residues. With 3 bases clipped from V and 3 bases from J, the junction kept 5 bases outside the gene matches. The CDR3 loop is CASSIGTGALNQPQHF. In DNA form, the CDR3 reads TGTGCCAGTAGTATTGGGACAGGGGCGCTCAATCAGCCCCAGCATTTT.

This sequence joins TRBV6-1 and TRBJ2-7; 8 bases are shared with TRBD2. J was trimmed by 2 bases and V by 8 bases; bases with no gene match: 2. CDR1 MNHNS and CDR2 SASEGT come from the germline V gene. The length of the CDR3 is 12 residues. CDR3 residues: CASRGGAYEQYF. The CDR3 DNA follows: TGTGCCAGCCGGGGGGGAGCCTACGAGCAGTACTTC.

The chain employs TRBV15 and TRBJ2-3; 13 nucleotides match TRBD2. CDR1 and CDR2 (germline): LNHNV, YYDKDF (reference sequence). V shed 6 bases, J shed 3 bases, and the junction held 12 bases outside the gene matches. The CDR3 is made up of 18 amino acids. The chain's CDR3 is CATSPTWGGLAGTDTQYF. CDR3 bases: TGTGCCACCAGTCCTACTTGGGGGGGACTAGCGGGAACAGATACGCAGTATTTT.

For this clonotype: The junction shows a germline mismatch at one end, possibly a read error. The chain joins TRBV7-2 to TRBJ2-3, with D maybe TRBD2 (5 bases). Germline values: CDR1 SGHTA, CDR2 FQGNSA. The CDR3 is 13 residues long. CDR3 coding DNA: TGTGCCAGCAGCTTAGAACTACTAGATATGCAGTACTTT. Its protein product is CASSLELLDMQYF.

J is TRBJ2-2 and V is TRBV3-1; D is perhaps TRBD2 (6 bases). V was clipped by 2 bases and J by 5 bases, with 12 bases between them. CDR1 is LGHDT and CDR2 is YNNKEL in the germline V gene (reference sequence). CDR3 size: 15 residues. The CDR3 DNA reads TGTGCCAGCAGCCAAAATGGCGGGGTAACCGGGGAGCTGTTTTTT. This translates into CASSQNGGVTGELFF.